The T cell receptor beta chain described here comes from a study of T cells after yellow fever vaccination. Study as a whole: For low cell numbers, libraries were made with SMART-Seq v4 Ultra Low Input. Overall study results and limits: Primary-vaccination clones mostly resurfaced post-booster (96% CD4, 75% to 90% CD8). The bulk population could contribute abundant contaminating clonotypes to FACS-sorted repertoires.

This clonotype was recorded at least ten times. Its antigen is unknown. Template switching with 5'RACE generated the TCR cDNA and added a universal primer site and UMIs. TCRdb passed the 5' RACE reads through MiXCR, listing each CDR3 protein once. The repertoire holds some 120,000 distinct CDR3 sequences, with more than 6.5% as singletons. CDR1 is DFQATT, CDR2 SNEGSKA, per germline (reference sequence). This CDR3 region has 14 residues. V lost 6 bases and J lost 5; bases outside the gene matches: 6. The chain recombines TRBV20-1 with TRBJ2-1; the match to TRBD2 covers 11 bases. The sample consisted of CD4+ T cells sorted from PBMCs, taken approximately 11 days after the first yellow fever vaccination. This sequence was found in a young man who received the YFV17D yellow fever vaccine. CDR3 DNA: TGCAGTGCCATCCTAGCGGGGGGCCACAATGAGCAGTTCTTC. This encodes CSAILAGGHNEQFF.